This T cell receptor (beta chain) was recovered during a study of low-dose radiotherapy and immunotherapy resistance in tumors (dated 2022 in TCRdb). Some background on the complete study: Patients in Cohort 1 were given 0.5 Gy per fraction every 2 weeks, and the prescribed total PTV dose was 6.5 Gy. Patients in Cohort 2 were given 1 Gy per fraction every two weeks, for a total of 13 Gy across 26 weeks. Patients were given nivolumab as a 240 mg flat dose every two weeks and ipilimumab at 1 mg/kg every six weeks, with both drugs delivered intravenously. Intravenous cyclophosphamide at 200 mg/m2 was administered every two weeks, one day ahead of each radiation and immunotherapy administration. Starting on cycle 1 day 1, patients took 300 mg of aspirin by mouth once daily for four cycles. The trial did not randomize participants into treatment groups. Eight patients were included in the translational analysis: three from the first dose cohort and the first five from the second dose cohort.

The time point label on this specimen signifies: after trial treatment. The treatment or condition label corresponds to: LDRT plus nivolumab, ipilimumab, low-dose cyclophosphamide and aspirin (RACIN trial). The donors took part in RACIN, a single-arm, phase I, dose-escalation trial that combined nivolumab, ipilimumab, aspirin, low-dose cyclophosphamide and low-dose radiotherapy. To be eligible, a patient needed to have an advanced solid tumor that was TIL-negative. The CDR3, from cysteine to phenylalanine, totals 15 residues. The DNA shown is the 45-base CDR3, in frame from base 1. Trimming removed 5 bases from V and 0 bases from J; the gene matches leave 4 bases unexplained. Based on the germline V gene, the CDR1 and CDR2 sequences are MDHEN and SYDVKM. This clonotype was seen many times. Its antigen is unknown. No base quality values were provided; no much bigger clone lies one nucleotide off. The reads were generated on an Illumina HiSeq 2500. To make first-strand cDNA, Superscript III was used along with a set of TRAV- and TRBV-specific primers so that both the TCRalpha and TCRbeta chains were covered. TCRs were amplified with Phusion for 20 PCR cycles, with a constant-region primer paired with the adapter attached to the V primers. Amplification of the isolated mRNA was done with the MessageAmp II aRNA Amplification Kit, which involved a roughly 16-hour in vitro transcription at 37 degrees C. The Dynabeads mRNA DIRECT Purification Kit was used to isolate the mRNA for TCR sequencing. Indexed Illumina adapters were added in a second Phusion PCR of about 24 cycles, and the PCR products were purified with AMPure XP beads. The authors' analysis ran thus. Using custom Perl scripts, TCR sequences encoding the same protein were pooled, out-of-frame sequences were removed, and the abundance of each clonotype was computed. Any TCR sequence supported by only a single read was excluded from analysis. Among the metrics used to describe the repertoires were Shannon entropy, Gini index, clonality, richness, and the frequency of TCRs shared between repertoires. TCRdb passed the public sequencing reads through fastp at Q25 and MiXCR, retaining productive beta sequences. Rows matching on CDR3 protein sequence are summarized as one entry with the most common DNA and genes. The V and J calls, along with clone size, are taken from TCRdb and not from the paper's own processing. Counted in this sample were around 84,000 distinct CDR3 sequences; 15% to 20% of them appeared once. The ten largest clones capture less than 1.5% of the sample.

This clonotype was sampled from a male donor with prostate cancer. The sequenced sample was PBMCs, obtained after low-dose radiotherapy plus immunotherapy. The sequence links TRBV28 to TRBJ2-1, and 7 bases in between align with TRBD2. DNA sequence: TGTGCCAGCAGTCTAGCGGATAGCTCCTACAATGAGCAGTTCTTC. Its translation is CASSLADSSYNEQFF. Reference TRBV28 and TRBJ2-1 proteins supply the regions before and after the CDR3; the full variable domain is: DVKVTQSSRYLVKRTGEKVFLECVQDMDHENMFWYRQDPGLGLRLIYFSYDVKMKEKGDIPEGYSVSREKKERFSLILESASTNQTSMYLCASSLADSSYNEQFFGPGTRLTVL.